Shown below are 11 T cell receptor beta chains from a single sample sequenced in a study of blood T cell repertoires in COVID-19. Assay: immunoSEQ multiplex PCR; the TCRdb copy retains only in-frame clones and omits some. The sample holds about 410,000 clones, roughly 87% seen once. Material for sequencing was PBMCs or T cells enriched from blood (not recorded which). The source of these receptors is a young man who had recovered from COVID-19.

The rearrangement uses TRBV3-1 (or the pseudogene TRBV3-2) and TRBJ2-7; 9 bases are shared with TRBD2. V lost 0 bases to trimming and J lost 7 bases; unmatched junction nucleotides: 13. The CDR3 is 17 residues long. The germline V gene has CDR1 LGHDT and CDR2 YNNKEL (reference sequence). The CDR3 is CASSQDLRSGGEREQYF. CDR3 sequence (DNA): TGTGCCAGCAGCCAAGATTTGCGTAGCGGGGGTGAGAGGGAGCAGTACTTC.

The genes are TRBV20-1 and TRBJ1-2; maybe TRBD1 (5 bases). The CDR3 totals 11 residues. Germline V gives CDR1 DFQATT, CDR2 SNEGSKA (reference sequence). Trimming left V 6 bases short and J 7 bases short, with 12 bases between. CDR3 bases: TGCAGTGCAGAACCCAGGGCTGGCTACACCTTC. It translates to CSAEPRAGYTF.

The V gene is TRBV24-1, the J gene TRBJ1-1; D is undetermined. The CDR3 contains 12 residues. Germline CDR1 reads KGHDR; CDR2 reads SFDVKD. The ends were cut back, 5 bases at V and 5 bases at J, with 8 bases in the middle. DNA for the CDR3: TGTGCCACCAGTGCCGGGAGGACTGAAGCTTTCTTT. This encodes CATSAGRTEAFF.

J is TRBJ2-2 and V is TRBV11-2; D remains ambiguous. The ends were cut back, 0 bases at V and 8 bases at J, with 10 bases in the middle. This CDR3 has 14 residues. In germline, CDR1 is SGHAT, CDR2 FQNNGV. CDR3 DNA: TGTGCCAGCAGCTTAGACGGTCGTTCTGGGGAGCTGTTTTTT. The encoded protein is CASSLDGRSGELFF.

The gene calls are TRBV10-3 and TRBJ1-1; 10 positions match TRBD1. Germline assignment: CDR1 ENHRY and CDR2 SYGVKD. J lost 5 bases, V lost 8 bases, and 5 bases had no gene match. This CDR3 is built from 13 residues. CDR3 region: CAIFQGQGTEAFF. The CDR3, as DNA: TGTGCCATCTTCCAGGGACAGGGGACTGAAGCTTTCTTT.

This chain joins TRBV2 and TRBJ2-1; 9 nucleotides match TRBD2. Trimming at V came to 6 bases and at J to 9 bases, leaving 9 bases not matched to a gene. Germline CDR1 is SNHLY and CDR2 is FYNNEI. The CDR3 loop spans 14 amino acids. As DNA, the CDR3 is TGTGCCAGCAGGGAGGTAGCGGGAGTCGTTGAGCAGTTCTTC. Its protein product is CASREVAGVVEQFF.

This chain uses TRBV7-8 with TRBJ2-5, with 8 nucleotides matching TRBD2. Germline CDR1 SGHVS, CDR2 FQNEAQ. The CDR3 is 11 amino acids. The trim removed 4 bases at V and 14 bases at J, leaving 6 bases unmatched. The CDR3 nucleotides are TGTGCCAGCAGCTCGGGGACTAGTATTTACTTC. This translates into CASSSGTSIYF.

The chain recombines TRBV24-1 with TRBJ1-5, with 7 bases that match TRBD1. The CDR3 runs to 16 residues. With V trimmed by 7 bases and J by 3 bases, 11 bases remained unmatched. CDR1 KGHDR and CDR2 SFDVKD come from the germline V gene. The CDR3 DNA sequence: TGTGCCACCAGCCTCTCCCCCGGACAGGCCAATCAGCCCCAGCATTTT. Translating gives CATSLSPGQANQPQHF.

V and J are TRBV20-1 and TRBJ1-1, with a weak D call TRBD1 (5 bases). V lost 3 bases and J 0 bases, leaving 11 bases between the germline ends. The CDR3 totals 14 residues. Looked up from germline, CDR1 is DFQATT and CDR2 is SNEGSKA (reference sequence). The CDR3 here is CSASRGGMNTEAFF. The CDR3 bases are TGCAGTGCTAGTAGGGGCGGTATGAACACTGAAGCTTTCTTT.

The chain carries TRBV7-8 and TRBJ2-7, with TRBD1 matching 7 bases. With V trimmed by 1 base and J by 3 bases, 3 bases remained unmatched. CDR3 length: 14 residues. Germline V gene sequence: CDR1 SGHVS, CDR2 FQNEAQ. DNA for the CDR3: TGTGCCAGCAGCTTAGAAGGGGGCCACTACGAGCAGTACTTC. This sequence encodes CASSLEGGHYEQYF.

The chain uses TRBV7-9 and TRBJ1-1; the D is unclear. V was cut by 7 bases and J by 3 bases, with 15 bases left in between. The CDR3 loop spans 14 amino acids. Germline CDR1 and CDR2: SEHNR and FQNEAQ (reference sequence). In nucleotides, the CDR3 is TGTGCCAGCACCCCTGAGGCGGGCCACACTGAAGCTTTCTTT. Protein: CASTPEAGHTEAFF.